This T cell receptor beta chain came from a study of T cell responses to AZD1222 COVID-19 vaccine. Study conclusions and caveats: The breadth and depth of Spike-specific TCRs increased once two AZD1222 doses had been given. Females outnumbered males among donors, who were mostly white British; clonal diversity was possibly underestimated. At baseline, just five to seven AZD1222 recipients tested seropositive.

The table came from immunoSEQ multiplex PCR; TCRdb's copy has only in-frame clones and leaves some out. The table shows some 120,000 clones, with approximately 83% occurring only once. Turning to this clone: Antigen: not known.

The V and J ends lost 6 bases and 7 bases respectively, with 21 bases between them. The CDR3 loop spans 15 amino acids. Germline V lookup: CDR1 MDHEN, CDR2 SYDVKM. The chain carries TRBV28 and TRBJ1-1; D unclear. The origin of this receptor is an adult in good health. The sequenced sample was peripheral blood, obtained on day 0 of MenACWY control vaccination. The CDR3 DNA follows: TGTGCCAGCAGCACCAGCCAGGTCAGAGAGGATGAAGCTTTCTTT. Its protein product is CASSTSQVREDEAFF.